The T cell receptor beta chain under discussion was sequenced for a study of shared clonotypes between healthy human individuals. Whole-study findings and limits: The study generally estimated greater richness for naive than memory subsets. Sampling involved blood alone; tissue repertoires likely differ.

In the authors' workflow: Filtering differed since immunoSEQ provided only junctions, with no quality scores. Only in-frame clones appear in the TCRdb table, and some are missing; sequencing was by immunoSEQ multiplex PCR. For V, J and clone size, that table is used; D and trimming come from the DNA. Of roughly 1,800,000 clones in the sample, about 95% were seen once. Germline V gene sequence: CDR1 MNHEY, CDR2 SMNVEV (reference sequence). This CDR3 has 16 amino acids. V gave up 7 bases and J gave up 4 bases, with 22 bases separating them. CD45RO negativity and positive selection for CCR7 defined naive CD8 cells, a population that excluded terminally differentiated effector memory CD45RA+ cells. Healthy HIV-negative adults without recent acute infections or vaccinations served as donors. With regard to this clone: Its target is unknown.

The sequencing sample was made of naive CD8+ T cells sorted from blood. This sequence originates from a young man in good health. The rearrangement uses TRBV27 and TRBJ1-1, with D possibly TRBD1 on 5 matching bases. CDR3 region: CASTPSPGARGTEAFF. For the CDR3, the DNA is TGTGCCAGCACCCCATCTCCCGGGGCGAGAGGCACTGAAGCTTTCTTT.